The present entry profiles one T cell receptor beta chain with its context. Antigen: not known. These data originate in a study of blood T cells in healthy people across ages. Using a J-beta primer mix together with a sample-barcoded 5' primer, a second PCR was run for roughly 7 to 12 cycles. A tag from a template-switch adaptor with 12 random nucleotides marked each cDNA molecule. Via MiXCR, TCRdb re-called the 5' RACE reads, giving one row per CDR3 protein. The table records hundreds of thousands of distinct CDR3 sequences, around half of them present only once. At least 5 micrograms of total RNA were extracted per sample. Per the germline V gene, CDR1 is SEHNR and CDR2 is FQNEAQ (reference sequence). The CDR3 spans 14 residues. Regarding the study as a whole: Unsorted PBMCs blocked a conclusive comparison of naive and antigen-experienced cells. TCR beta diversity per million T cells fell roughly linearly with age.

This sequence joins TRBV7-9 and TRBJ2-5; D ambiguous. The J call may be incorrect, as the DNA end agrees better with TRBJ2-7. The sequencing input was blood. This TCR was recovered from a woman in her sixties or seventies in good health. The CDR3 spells CASSLVISSYEQYF. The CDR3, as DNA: TGTGCCAGCAGCTTAGTGATTTCCAGTTACGAGCAGTACTTC.